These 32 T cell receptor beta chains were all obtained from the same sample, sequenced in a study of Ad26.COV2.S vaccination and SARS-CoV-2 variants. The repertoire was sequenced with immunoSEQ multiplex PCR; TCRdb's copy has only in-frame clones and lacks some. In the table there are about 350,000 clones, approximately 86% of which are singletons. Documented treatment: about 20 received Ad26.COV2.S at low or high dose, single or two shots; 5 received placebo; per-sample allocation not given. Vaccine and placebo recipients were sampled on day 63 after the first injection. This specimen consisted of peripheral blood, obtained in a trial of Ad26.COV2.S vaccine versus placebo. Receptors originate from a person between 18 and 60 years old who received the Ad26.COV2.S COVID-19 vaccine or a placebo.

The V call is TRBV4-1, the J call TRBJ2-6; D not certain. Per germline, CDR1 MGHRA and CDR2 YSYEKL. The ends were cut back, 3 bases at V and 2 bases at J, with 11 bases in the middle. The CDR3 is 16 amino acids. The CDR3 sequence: CASSHEVRAGANVLTF. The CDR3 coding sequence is TGCGCCAGCAGCCACGAGGTAAGGGCTGGGGCCAACGTCCTGACTTTC.

CDR3 protein: CASSPIGGHNEQFF. The CDR3 DNA sequence: TGTGCCAGCAGCCCCATCGGAGGCCACAATGAGCAGTTCTTC. The gene calls are TRBV11-3 and TRBJ2-1; D perhaps matches TRBD2 (5 bases). Trimming stripped 5 bases from V and 5 bases from J, with 13 bases between. The V gene's germline CDR1 is SGHNT and CDR2 YENEEA. The CDR3 contains 14 residues.

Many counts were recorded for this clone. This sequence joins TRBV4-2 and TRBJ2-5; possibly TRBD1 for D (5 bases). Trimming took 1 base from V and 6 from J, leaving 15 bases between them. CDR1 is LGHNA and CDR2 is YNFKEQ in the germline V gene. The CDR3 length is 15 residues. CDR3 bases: TGTGCCAGCAGCCAAGGGCAGGGCGATCGAAAGACCCAGTACTTC. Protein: CASSQGQGDRKTQYF.

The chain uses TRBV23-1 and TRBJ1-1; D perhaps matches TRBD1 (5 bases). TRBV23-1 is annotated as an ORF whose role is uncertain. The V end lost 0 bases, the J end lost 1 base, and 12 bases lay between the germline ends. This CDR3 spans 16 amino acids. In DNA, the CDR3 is TGCGCCAGCAGTCAATCCCCGAGGGGCGAGAACACTGAAGCTTTCTTT. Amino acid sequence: CASSQSPRGENTEAFF.

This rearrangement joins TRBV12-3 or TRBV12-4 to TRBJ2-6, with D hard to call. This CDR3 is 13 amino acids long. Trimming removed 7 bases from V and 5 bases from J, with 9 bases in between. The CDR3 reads CASTPYRANVLTF. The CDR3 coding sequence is TGTGCCAGCACCCCATATAGGGCCAACGTCCTGACTTTC.

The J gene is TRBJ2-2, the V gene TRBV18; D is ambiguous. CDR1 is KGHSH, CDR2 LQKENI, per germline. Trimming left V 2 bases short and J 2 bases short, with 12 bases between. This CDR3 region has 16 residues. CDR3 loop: CASSPGSRQNTGELFF. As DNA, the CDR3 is TGTGCCAGCTCACCAGGATCCAGACAAAACACCGGGGAGCTGTTTTTT. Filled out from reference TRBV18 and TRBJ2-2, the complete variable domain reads NAGVMQNPRHLVRRRGQEARLRCSPMKGHSHVYWYRQLPEEGLKFMVYLQKENIIDESGMPKERFSAEFPKEGPSILRIQQVVRGDSAAYFCASSPGSRQNTGELFFGEGSRLTVL.

The CDR3 DNA reads as TGTGCCAGCAGCTTAGCGAATATGAACACTGAAGCTTTCTTT. It yields the protein CASSLANMNTEAFF. The gene calls are TRBV7-2 and TRBJ1-1; no reliable D call. V dropped 0 bases and J dropped 0 bases, with 5 bases sitting between them. Germline assignment: CDR1 SGHTA and CDR2 FQGNSA. The CDR3 runs to 14 residues.

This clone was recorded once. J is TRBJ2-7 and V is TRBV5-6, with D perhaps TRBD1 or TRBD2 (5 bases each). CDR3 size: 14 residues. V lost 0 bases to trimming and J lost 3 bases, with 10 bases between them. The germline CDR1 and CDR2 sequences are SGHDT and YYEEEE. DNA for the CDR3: TGTGCCAGCAGCTTGGCGGGAAGGGGCTACGAGCAGTACTTC. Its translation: CASSLAGRGYEQYF. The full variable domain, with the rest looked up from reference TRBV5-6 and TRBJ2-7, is DAGVTQSPTHLIKTRGQQVTLRCSPKSGHDTVSWYQQALGQGPQFIFQYYEEEERQRGNFPDRFSGHQFPNYSSELNVNALLLGDSALYLCASSLAGRGYEQYFGPGTRLTVT.

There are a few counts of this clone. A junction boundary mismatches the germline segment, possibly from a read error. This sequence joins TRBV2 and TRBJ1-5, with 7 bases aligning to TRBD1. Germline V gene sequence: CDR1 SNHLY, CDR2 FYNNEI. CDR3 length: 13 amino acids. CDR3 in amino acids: CASNEQGRQPQHF. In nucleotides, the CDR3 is TGTGCCAGCAATGAACAGGGGAGACAGCCCCAGCATTTT. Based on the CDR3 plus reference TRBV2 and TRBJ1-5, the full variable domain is EPEVTQTPSHQVTQMGQEVILRCVPISNHLYFYWYRQILGQKVEFLVSFYNNEISEKSEIFDDQFSVERPDGSNFTLKIRSTKLEDSAMYFCASNEQGRQPQHFGDGTRLSIL.

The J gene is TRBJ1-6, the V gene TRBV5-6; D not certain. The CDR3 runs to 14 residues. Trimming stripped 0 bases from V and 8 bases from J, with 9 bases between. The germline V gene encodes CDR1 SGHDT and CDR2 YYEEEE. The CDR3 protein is CASSLGGGYSPLHF. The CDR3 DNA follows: TGTGCCAGCAGCTTGGGCGGAGGATATTCACCCCTCCACTTT.

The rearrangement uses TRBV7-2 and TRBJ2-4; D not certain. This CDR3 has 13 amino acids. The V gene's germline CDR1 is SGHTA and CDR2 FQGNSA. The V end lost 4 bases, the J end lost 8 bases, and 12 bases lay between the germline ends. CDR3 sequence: CASSSDPRDIQYF. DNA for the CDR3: TGTGCCAGCAGCTCAGACCCCCGAGACATTCAGTACTTC.

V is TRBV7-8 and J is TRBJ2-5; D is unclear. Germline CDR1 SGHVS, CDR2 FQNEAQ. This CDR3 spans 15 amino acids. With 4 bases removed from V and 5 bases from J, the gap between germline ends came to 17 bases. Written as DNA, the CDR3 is TGTGCCAGCAGCTCCCCCCGCCAGCCGTTGGAGACCCAGTACTTC. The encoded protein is CASSSPRQPLETQYF.

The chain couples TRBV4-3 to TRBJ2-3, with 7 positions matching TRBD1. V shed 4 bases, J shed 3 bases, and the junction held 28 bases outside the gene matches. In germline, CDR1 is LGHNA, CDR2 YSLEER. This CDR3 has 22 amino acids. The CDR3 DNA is TGCGCCAGCAGCCGCACTTACCGAACACACAGGCAGGGGGTTCGTCCGACAGATACGCAGTATTTT. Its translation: CASSRTYRTHRQGVRPTDTQYF.

CDR3 amino acids: CASSPHVRGRGYTF. CDR3 nucleotides: TGTGCCAGCAGTCCCCATGTAAGAGGAAGAGGCTACACCTTC. This chain connects TRBV6-5 to TRBJ1-2, with D unclear. Trimming cost V 5 bases and J 8 bases, with 18 bases left between them. Germline V lookup: CDR1 MNHEY, CDR2 SVGAGI. The CDR3 loop spans 14 amino acids.

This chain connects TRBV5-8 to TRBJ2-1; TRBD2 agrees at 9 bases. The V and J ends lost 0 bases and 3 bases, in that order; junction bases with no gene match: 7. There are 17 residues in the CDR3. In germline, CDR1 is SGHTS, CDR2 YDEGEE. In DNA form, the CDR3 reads TGTGCCAGCAGCTTGGAAAGGCTAGCGGGGCACTACAATGAGCAGTTCTTC. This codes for CASSLERLAGHYNEQFF.

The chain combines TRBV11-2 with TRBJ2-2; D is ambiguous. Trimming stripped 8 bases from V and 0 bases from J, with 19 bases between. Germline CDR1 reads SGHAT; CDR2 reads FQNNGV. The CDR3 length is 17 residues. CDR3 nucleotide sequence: TGTGCCAGCTCCGAAAGAACCGAGCATACGAACACCGGGGAGCTGTTTTTT. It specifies CASSERTEHTNTGELFF.

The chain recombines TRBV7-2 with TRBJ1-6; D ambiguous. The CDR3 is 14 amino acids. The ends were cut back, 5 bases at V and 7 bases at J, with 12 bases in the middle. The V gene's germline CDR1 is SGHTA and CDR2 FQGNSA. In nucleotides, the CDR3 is TGTGCCAGCAGCCCAGGTCTCGGGAATTCACCCCTCCACTTT. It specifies CASSPGLGNSPLHF.

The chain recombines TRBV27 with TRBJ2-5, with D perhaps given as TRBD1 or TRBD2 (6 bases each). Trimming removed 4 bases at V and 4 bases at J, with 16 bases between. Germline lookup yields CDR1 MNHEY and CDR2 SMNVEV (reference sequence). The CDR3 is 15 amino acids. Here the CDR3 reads CASSYGRGQGETQYF. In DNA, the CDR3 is TGTGCCAGCAGTTACGGCCGGGGGCAGGGAGAGACCCAGTACTTC.

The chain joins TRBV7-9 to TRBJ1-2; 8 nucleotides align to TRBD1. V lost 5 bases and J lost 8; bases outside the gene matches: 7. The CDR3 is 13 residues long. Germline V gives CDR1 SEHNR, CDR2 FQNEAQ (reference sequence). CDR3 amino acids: CASSAQGAEGYTF. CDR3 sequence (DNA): TGTGCCAGCAGCGCGCAGGGGGCGGAAGGCTACACCTTC. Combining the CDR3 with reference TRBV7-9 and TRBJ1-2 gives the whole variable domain DTGVSQNPRHKITKRGQNVTFRCDPISEHNRLYWYRQTLGQGPEFLTYFQNEAQLEKSRLLSDRFSAERPKGSFSTLEIQRTEQGDSAMYLCASSAQGAEGYTFGSGTRLTVV.

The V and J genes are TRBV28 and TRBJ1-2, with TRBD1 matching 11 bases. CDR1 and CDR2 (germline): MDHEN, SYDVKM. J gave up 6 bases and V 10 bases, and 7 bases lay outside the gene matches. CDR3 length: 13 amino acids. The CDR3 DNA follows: TGTGCCACGTGGACAGGGGGCGAGAATGGCTACACCTTC. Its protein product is CATWTGGENGYTF.

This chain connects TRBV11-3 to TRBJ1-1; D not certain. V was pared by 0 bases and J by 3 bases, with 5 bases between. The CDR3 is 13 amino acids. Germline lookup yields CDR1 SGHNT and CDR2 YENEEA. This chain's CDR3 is CASSLDLDTEAFF. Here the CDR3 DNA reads TGTGCCAGCAGCTTAGACTTAGACACTGAAGCTTTCTTT.

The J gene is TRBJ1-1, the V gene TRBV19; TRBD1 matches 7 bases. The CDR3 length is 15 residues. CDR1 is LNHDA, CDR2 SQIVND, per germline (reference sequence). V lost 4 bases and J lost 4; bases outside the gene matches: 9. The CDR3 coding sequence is TGTGCCAGTAGTACCCAGACAGGGATGGGCACTGAAGCTTTCTTT. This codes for CASSTQTGMGTEAFF.

CDR3 DNA sequence: TGCGCCAGCAGCCAAGACAGCGGGGGGGCCGGGGAGCTGTTTTTT. Protein: CASSQDSGGAGELFF. The J gene is TRBJ2-2, the V gene TRBV4-3; 10 nucleotides agree with TRBD2. With 0 bases clipped from V and 6 bases from J, the junction kept 1 base outside the gene matches. The germline CDR1 and CDR2 sequences are LGHNA and YSLEER. CDR3 length: 15 residues.

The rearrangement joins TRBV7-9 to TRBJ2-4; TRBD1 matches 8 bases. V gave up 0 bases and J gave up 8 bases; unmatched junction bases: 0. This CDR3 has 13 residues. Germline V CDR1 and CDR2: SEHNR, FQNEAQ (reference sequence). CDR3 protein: CASSLAQGDIQYF. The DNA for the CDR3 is TGTGCCAGCAGCTTAGCACAGGGGGACATTCAGTACTTC.

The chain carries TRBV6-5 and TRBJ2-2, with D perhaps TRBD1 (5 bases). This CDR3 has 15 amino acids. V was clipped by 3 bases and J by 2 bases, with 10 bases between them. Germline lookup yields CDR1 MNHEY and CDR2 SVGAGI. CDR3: CASSYSDRNTGELFF. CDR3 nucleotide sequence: TGTGCCAGCAGTTATTCCGACAGAAACACCGGGGAGCTGTTTTTT.

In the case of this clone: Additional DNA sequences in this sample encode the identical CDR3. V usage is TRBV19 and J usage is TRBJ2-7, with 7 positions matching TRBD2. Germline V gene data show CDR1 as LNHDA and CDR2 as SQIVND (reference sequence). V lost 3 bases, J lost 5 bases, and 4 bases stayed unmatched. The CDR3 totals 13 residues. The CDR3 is CASSMGGSHEQYF. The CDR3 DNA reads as TGTGCCAGTAGTATGGGGGGGTCCCACGAGCAGTACTTC.

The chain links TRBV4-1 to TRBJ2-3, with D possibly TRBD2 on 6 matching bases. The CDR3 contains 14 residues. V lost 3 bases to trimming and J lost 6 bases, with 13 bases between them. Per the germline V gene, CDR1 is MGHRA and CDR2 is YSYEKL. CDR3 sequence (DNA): TGCGCCAGCAGCCAGGGGGTCCGGGGGGATACGCAGTATTTT. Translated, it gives CASSQGVRGDTQYF.

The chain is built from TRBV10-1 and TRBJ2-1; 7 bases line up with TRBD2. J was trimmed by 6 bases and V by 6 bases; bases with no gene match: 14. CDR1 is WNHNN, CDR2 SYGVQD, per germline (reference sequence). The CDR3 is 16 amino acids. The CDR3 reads CASSPGKVGRGNEQFF. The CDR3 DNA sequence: TGCGCCAGCAGCCCTGGGAAGGTAGGGAGGGGCAATGAGCAGTTCTTC.

CDR3: CASSSTSGSSYEQYF. CDR3 DNA sequence: TGTGCCAGTAGTTCTACTAGCGGGAGCTCCTACGAGCAGTACTTC. V and J are TRBV19 and TRBJ2-7, with TRBD2 matching over 11 bases. The CDR3 consists of 15 residues. The trim removed 5 bases at V and 0 bases at J, leaving 3 bases unmatched. Germline-derived CDR1 and CDR2 are LNHDA and SQIVND (reference sequence).

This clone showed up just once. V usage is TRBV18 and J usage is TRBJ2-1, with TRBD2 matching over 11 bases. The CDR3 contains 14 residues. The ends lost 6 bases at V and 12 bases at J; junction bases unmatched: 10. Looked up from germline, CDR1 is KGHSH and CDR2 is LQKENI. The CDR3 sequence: CASSSGTSGSVQFF. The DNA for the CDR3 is TGTGCCAGCTCCTCCGGGACTAGCGGTTCCGTGCAGTTCTTC.

The CDR3 DNA is TGCGCCAGCAGCCAAGGGACAGACGGGTACGAGCAGTACTTC. Its translation: CASSQGTDGYEQYF. The V and J genes are TRBV4-1 and TRBJ2-7; D is perhaps TRBD1 (6 bases). The CDR3 spans 14 residues. V was pared by 1 base and J by 4 bases, with 11 bases between. In germline, CDR1 is MGHRA, CDR2 YSYEKL.

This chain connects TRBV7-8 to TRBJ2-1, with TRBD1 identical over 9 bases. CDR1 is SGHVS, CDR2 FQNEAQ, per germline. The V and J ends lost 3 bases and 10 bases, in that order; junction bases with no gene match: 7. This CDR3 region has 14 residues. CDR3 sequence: CASSFWDREGEQFF. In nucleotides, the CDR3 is TGTGCCAGCAGCTTTTGGGACAGGGAGGGAGAGCAGTTCTTC.